The 18 T cell receptor beta chains below all came from one sample that was sequenced in a study of Graves' ophthalmopathy and Graves' hyperthyroidism. TCR beta CDR3 regions were amplified from RNA transcripts. RT-PCR with HTBI primers came first, then second-round multiplex PCR. Each CDR3 protein gets one entry after TCRdb re-called the multiplex PCR reads with MiXCR. The profile shows 450,000 to 600,000 distinct CDR3 sequences, less than 40% of them singletons. Sequencing input: peripheral blood or thyroid tissue (not recorded which). Receptor source: an adult man with Graves' hyperthyroidism.

Turning to this clonotype: This may be a read error, as it is one base from a much larger clone. The rearrangement links TRBV19 to TRBJ1-4; 12 bases agree with TRBD1. The CDR3 is 14 amino acids. The V gene's germline CDR1 is LNHDA and CDR2 SQIVND (reference sequence). The CDR3 region has the DNA TGTGCCAGTAGGAAGGGGACAGGGGGCGAAAAACTGTCTTTT. It is translated as CASRKGTGGEKLSF.

A remark on this clonotype: One end of the junction varies from germline; a read error may be responsible. This rearrangement joins TRBV11-1 to TRBJ1-6; D is perhaps TRBD1 (6 bases). The CDR3 contains 13 residues. Looked up from germline, CDR1 is SGHAT and CDR2 is FQDESV (reference sequence). CDR3 loop: CASSLGGGSPPHF. DNA of the CDR3: TGTGCCAGCAGCTTGGGGGGCGGTTCACCCCCCCACTTT.

In its sample, this clonotype was seen many times. This rearrangement joins TRBV10-3 to TRBJ1-1; 7 bases are shared with TRBD1. Germline V lookup: CDR1 ENHRY, CDR2 SYGVKD. The J segment lost 6 bases and the V segment lost 10 bases, leaving 8 bases of the junction unmatched. The CDR3 spans 12 residues. CDR3 sequence (DNA): TGTGCCACCCGACAGGGAAGCGCTGAAGCTTTCTTT. Residues: CATRQGSAEAFF.

The table lists this clonotype with a few counts. The genes are TRBV6-1 and TRBJ2-5; perhaps TRBD1 as D (7 bases). Germline CDR1 is MNHNS and CDR2 is SASEGT. Trimming pared 3 bases from V and 0 bases from J, leaving 11 bases between. The CDR3 loop spans 15 amino acids. The CDR3 DNA follows: TGTGCCAGCAGTGATGCGGGACAGAACCAAGAGACCCAGTACTTC. It specifies CASSDAGQNQETQYF.

The rearrangement links TRBV29-1 to TRBJ1-5; 9 positions match TRBD1. Trimming took 4 bases from V and 0 from J; bases not matched to a gene: 4. CDR3 length: 15 amino acids. Germline CDR1 is SQVTM and CDR2 is ANQGSEA. The CDR3 loop reads CSVGQGGHSNQPQHF. For the CDR3, the DNA is TGCAGCGTTGGACAGGGGGGACATAGCAATCAGCCCCAGCATTTT.

At least ten counts were recorded for this clonotype. The CDR3 region is CASSLTRGGETQYF. CDR3 nucleotide sequence: TGTGCCAGCAGCTTGACACGCGGGGGAGAGACCCAGTACTTC. This chain uses TRBV7-9 with TRBJ2-5, with 7 bases matching TRBD2. The trim removed 3 bases at V and 4 bases at J, leaving 5 bases unmatched. The CDR3 spans 14 residues. Germline CDR1 and CDR2: SEHNR and FQNEAQ (reference sequence).

The chain employs TRBV19 and TRBJ2-2; D unclear. V dropped 1 base and J dropped 8 bases, with 5 bases sitting between them. CDR3 length: 12 amino acids. Looked up from germline, CDR1 is LNHDA and CDR2 is SQIVND (reference sequence). The CDR3 reads CASSIGPGELFF. Written as DNA, the CDR3 is TGTGCCAGTAGTATAGGGCCAGGGGAGCTGTTTTTT.

This clonotype was detected ten times or more. The chain combines TRBV20-1 with TRBJ1-1; a weak D match, TRBD1 (5 bases). CDR1 and CDR2 (germline): DFQATT, SNEGSKA (reference sequence). This CDR3 region has 14 residues. Trimming stripped 0 bases from V and 4 bases from J, with 12 bases between. In DNA form, the CDR3 reads TGCAGTGCTAGAGATGGGCAGGGAGGCACTGAAGCTTTCTTT. Its translation: CSARDGQGGTEAFF.

This clonotype showed up many times. The chain uses TRBV29-1 and TRBJ2-2, with D perhaps TRBD2 (6 bases). Germline V lookup: CDR1 SQVTM, CDR2 ANQGSEA. The CDR3 runs to 14 residues. Trimming shortened V by 5 bases and J by 6 bases, and 16 bases separated the two germline ends. CDR3 coding DNA: TGCAGCGTTCGCTTCATATCGGGAGCCGGGGAGCTGTTTTTT. It yields the protein CSVRFISGAGELFF.

This clonotype was found many times. V and J are TRBV4-2 and TRBJ1-2; 7 bases map to TRBD1. This CDR3 is built from 13 residues. V lost 3 bases and J lost 7; bases outside the gene matches: 5. The germline gives CDR1 LGHNA, CDR2 YNFKEQ. CDR3 region: CASSHGTEAGYTF. The CDR3 DNA follows: TGTGCCAGCAGCCACGGGACAGAGGCTGGCTACACCTTC.

The V call is TRBV10-2, the J call TRBJ2-7; D may correspond to TRBD1 or TRBD2 (5 bases each). TRBJ2-1 explains the end of the DNA better; the J call may be wrong. The CDR3 loop spans 14 amino acids. CDR1 is WSHSY, CDR2 SAAADI, per germline. As DNA, the CDR3 is TGCGCCAGCAGTGAATTGAGGGGAAGCGGTGAGCAGTTCTTC. It encodes CASSELRGSGEQFF.

The chain is built from TRBV25-1 and TRBJ1-5; 8 bases agree with TRBD1. CDR3 length: 15 residues. Germline V CDR1 and CDR2: MGHDK, SYGVNS. With 2 bases clipped from V and 6 bases from J, the junction kept 6 bases outside the gene matches. The CDR3 here is CASSEAQGAIQPQHF. The DNA of the CDR3 is TGTGCCAGCAGTGAAGCCCAGGGGGCTATTCAGCCCCAGCATTTT.

This clonotype showed up just once. A clone one base away is much larger, so this may be a read error. This CDR3 reads CASSYSGSNENLFF. DNA for the CDR3: TGTGCCAGCAGTTATTCTGGCAGTAATGAAAACCTGTTTTTT. The rearrangement links TRBV10-3 to TRBJ1-4; no definite D call. The CDR3 is 14 residues long. The germline V gene has CDR1 ENHRY and CDR2 SYGVKD.

This clonotype was detected many times. The chain employs TRBV7-9 and TRBJ1-1, with D unresolved. V lost 2 bases and J lost 3, with 4 bases in between. This CDR3 spans 12 amino acids. Germline V gene data show CDR1 as SEHNR and CDR2 as FQNEAQ (reference sequence). CDR3 in amino acids: CASSLMDTEAFF. The DNA of the CDR3 is TGTGCCAGCAGCTTAATGGACACTGAAGCTTTCTTT.

This clonotype was detected ten times or more. The chain couples TRBV12-3 or TRBV12-4 to TRBJ2-5; D is uncertain. V lost 1 base, J lost 6 bases, and 9 bases lay in between. This CDR3 spans 13 amino acids. The CDR3, as DNA: TGTGCCAGCAGTTTAGGACAATCAAAGACCCAGTACTTC. Translation: CASSLGQSKTQYF.

At least ten counts were recorded for this clonotype. This chain joins TRBV4-1 and TRBJ2-5; the match to TRBD1 covers 7 bases. Germline lookup yields CDR1 MGHRA and CDR2 YSYEKL. V gave up 3 bases and J gave up 5 bases; unmatched junction bases: 6. The CDR3 loop spans 14 amino acids. This CDR3 is CASSQTTGMETQYF. The CDR3 DNA is TGCGCCAGCAGCCAGACGACAGGGATGGAGACCCAGTACTTC.

This clonotype was recorded at least ten times. V and J are TRBV7-2 and TRBJ2-7; 9 nucleotides match TRBD2. Germline V gene data show CDR1 as SGHTA and CDR2 as FQGNSA. After removal of 3 bases from V and 2 bases from J, the junction contained 11 bases not matched to a gene. The CDR3 totals 17 residues. CDR3 sequence reads: CASSFGSGRPITYEQYF. CDR3 nucleotides: TGTGCCAGCAGCTTCGGTAGCGGGAGACCCATAACCTACGAGCAGTACTTC.

The J gene is TRBJ2-7, the V gene TRBV28, with a possible D match to TRBD1 (6 bases). The germline gives CDR1 MDHEN, CDR2 SYDVKM. Trimming took off 2 bases at V and 6 bases at J, with 8 bases between the two ends. The CDR3 has 12 residues. The CDR3 spells CASSLIRGEQYF. The CDR3 DNA is TGTGCCAGCAGTTTAATCAGGGGCGAGCAGTACTTC.